These 10 T cell receptor beta chains were sequenced from one sample in a study of T cells in Graves' hyperthyroidism and ophthalmopathy. RNA transcripts gave rise to amplified TCR beta CDR3 regions. A first-round RT-PCR of the TCR CDR3 used the HTBI primer set. One entry per CDR3 protein, called by TCRdb with MiXCR from the multiplex PCR reads. The repertoire has just under 750,000 distinct CDR3 sequences, over 35% of them found once; the top ten carry 31%. Sequenced sample: blood. All receptors derive from a woman in her thirties or forties with Graves' hyperthyroidism.

In its sample, this clonotype was seen a few times. The chain carries TRBV29-1 and TRBJ2-7; 8 bases match TRBD1. J was trimmed by 3 bases and V by 3 bases; bases with no gene match: 4. The CDR3 spans 13 residues. CDR1 SQVTM and CDR2 ANQGSEA come from the germline V gene. The CDR3 DNA reads as TGCAGCGTTGAGGCCGGACAGGGCTACGAGCAGTACTTC. Its protein is CSVEAGQGYEQYF.

This clonotype was seen many times. The chain couples TRBV10-3 to TRBJ1-1; D unclear. CDR3 length equals 12 residues. The germline V gene encodes CDR1 ENHRY and CDR2 SYGVKD. The V and J ends lost 3 bases and 8 bases respectively, with 10 bases between them. CDR3 DNA sequence: TGTGCCATCAGTGACGCAAAGCGCGAAGCTTTCTTT. It translates to CAISDAKREAFF.

The chain recombines TRBV7-7 with TRBJ2-7; TRBD2 matches 8 bases. CDR1 is SSHAT and CDR2 is FNYEAQ in the germline V gene (reference sequence). The CDR3 spans 13 residues. The DNA for the CDR3 is TGTGCTAGCAGCCCTTCCGGGAGGGGCAGAGCTCAAGTC. Protein sequence: CASSPSGRGRAQV.

This clonotype was seen only a few times. The chain has TRBV19 and TRBJ1-2; D gene unclear. From germline, CDR1 is LNHDA and CDR2 SQIVND (reference sequence). Trimming stripped 3 bases from V and 8 bases from J, with 10 bases between. The CDR3 contains 12 residues. CDR3 DNA: TGTGCCAGTAGTATGAGTCCACTCGGCTACACCTTC. Translating gives CASSMSPLGYTF.

In this sample, this clonotype turned up many times. The V and J genes are TRBV15 and TRBJ2-7; 9 positions agree with TRBD2. Trimming removed 10 bases from V and 2 bases from J; junction bases left unmatched: 21. The CDR3 consists of 18 residues. Germline loops: CDR1 LNHNV, CDR2 YYDKDF (reference sequence). This CDR3 is CASRPREGTSGSAYEQYF. For the CDR3, the DNA is TGTGCCAGCAGGCCTCGAGAGGGAACTAGCGGGTCCGCCTACGAGCAGTACTTC.

This clonotype came up many times. The chain's CDR3 is CSALRQARGNQPQHF. CDR3 sequence (DNA): TGCAGTGCCCTTCGACAGGCGAGAGGCAATCAGCCCCAGCATTTT. The V call is TRBV20-1, the J call TRBJ1-5; D is possibly TRBD1 (6 bases). The CDR3 is 15 amino acids. Trimming removed 6 bases at V and 2 bases at J, with 17 bases between. Germline V gene sequence: CDR1 DFQATT, CDR2 SNEGSKA (reference sequence).

The chain recombines TRBV11-2 with TRBJ1-4; D call uncertain. V gave up 6 bases and J gave up 1 base, with 9 bases separating them. The CDR3 sequence is 14 residues long. Germline loops: CDR1 SGHAT, CDR2 FQNNGV. The CDR3 loop reads CASSSGGTNEKLFF. The CDR3 bases are TGTGCCAGCAGTTCAGGAGGAACTAATGAAAAACTGTTTTTT.

The V call is TRBV20-1, the J call TRBJ2-5; 10 bases line up with TRBD2. The CDR3 contains 15 residues. Germline CDR1 DFQATT, CDR2 SNEGSKA (reference sequence). The V segment lost 6 bases and the J segment 6 bases; nucleotides outside the gene matches: 13. CDR3 bases: TGCAGTGCCGGAGCGGGGGGGGGACTATCCCAGACCCAGTACTTC. Translated: CSAGAGGGLSQTQYF.

This clonotype was seen a handful of times. The chain is built from TRBV6-5 and TRBJ1-5, with TRBD1 matching over 8 bases. Germline CDR1 and CDR2: MNHEY and SVGAGI. The V gene end was trimmed by 6 bases and the J gene end by 0 bases; junction bases not matched to a gene: 7. This CDR3 spans 16 amino acids. The CDR3: CASRRWTGFSNQPQHF. The CDR3 DNA reads as TGTGCCAGCAGGCGTTGGACAGGGTTTAGCAATCAGCCCCAGCATTTT.

This CDR3 is CASNPPVAYSNQPQHF. For the CDR3, the DNA is TGTGCCAGCAACCCCCCCGTGGCGTATAGCAATCAGCCCCAGCATTTT. The chain has TRBV7-2 and TRBJ1-5; no clear D. CDR1 and CDR2 (germline): SGHTA, FQGNSA. CDR3 length: 16 residues. V gave up 7 bases and J gave up 0 bases, with 16 bases separating them.